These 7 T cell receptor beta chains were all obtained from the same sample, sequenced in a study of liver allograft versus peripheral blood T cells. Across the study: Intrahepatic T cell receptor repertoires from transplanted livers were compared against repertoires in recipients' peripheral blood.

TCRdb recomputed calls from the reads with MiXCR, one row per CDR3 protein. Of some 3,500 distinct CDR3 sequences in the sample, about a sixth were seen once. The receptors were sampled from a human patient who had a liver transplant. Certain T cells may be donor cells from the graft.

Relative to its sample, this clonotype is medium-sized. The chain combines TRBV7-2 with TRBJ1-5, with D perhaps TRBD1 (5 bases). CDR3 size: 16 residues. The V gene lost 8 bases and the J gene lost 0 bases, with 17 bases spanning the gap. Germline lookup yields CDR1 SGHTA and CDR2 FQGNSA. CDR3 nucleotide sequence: TGTGCCAGCGCTCCTGAGGGGTGGTATAGCAATCAGCCCCAGCATTTT. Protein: CASAPEGWYSNQPQHF.

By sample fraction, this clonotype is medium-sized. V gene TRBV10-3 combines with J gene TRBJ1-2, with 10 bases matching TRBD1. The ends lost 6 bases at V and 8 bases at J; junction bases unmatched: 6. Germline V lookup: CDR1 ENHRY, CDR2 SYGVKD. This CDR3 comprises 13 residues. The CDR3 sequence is CAIRPGQGGGYTF. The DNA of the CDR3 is TGTGCCATCAGGCCCGGACAGGGGGGAGGCTACACCTTC.

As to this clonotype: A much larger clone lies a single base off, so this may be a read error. The CDR3 bases are TGTGCCAGCATCAAGTTTAATAACACTGAAGCTTTCTTT. Its translation: CASIKFNNTEAFF. V gene TRBV6-6 combines with J gene TRBJ1-1; D ambiguous. V shed 7 bases and J shed 2 bases, with 11 bases lying between them. CDR3 length: 13 amino acids. Germline CDR1 reads MNHNY; CDR2 reads SVGAGI (reference sequence).

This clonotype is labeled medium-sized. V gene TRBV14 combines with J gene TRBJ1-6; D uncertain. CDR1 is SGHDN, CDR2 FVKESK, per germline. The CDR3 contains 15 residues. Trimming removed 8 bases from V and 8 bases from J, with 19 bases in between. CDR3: CASQSQGGGYSPLHF. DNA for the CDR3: TGTGCCAGCCAAAGCCAAGGAGGCGGTTATTCACCCCTCCACTTT. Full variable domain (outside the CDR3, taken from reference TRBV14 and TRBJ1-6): EAGVTQFPSHSVIEKGQTVTLRCDPISGHDNLYWYRRVMGKEIKFLLHFVKESKQDESGMPNNRFLAERTGGTYSTLKVQPAELEDSGVYFCASQSQGGGYSPLHFGNGTRLTVT.

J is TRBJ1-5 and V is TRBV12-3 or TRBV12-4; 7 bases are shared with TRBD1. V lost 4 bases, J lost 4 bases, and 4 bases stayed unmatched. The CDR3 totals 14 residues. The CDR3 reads CASSYRGGNQPQHF. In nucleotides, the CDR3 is TGTGCCAGCAGTTACAGGGGTGGAAATCAGCCCCAGCATTTT.

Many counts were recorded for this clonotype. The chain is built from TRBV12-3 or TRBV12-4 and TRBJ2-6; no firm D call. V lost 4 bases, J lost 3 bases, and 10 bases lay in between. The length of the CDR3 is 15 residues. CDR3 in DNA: TGTGCCAGCAGTTCATTTCCCGGTGGGGCCAACGTCCTGACTTTC. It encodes CASSSFPGGANVLTF.

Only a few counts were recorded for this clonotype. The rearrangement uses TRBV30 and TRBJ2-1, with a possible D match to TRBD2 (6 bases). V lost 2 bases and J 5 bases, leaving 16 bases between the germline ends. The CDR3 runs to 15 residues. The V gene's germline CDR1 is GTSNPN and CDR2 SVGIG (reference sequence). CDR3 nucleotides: TGTGCCTGGAGTCGACTAGATGCGTATAACAATGAGCAGTTCTTC. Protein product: CAWSRLDAYNNEQFF.